These 29 T cell receptor beta chains came from one sample sequenced in a study of blood T cell repertoires in COVID-19. Repertoires were generated with immunoSEQ multiplex PCR, while TCRdb's copy carries only in-frame clones and drops some. The table has fewer than 250,000 clones, less than 85% seen once. Source material: peripheral blood. The receptors were sampled from a woman between 45 and 65 years old with acute or convalescent COVID-19.

This rearrangement joins TRBV5-6 to TRBJ2-7, with D possibly matching TRBD2 (6 bases). CDR1 and CDR2 from the germline V gene are SGHDT and YYEEEE. The CDR3 has 15 amino acids. V lost 4 bases, J lost 2 bases, and 16 bases lay in between. The CDR3 sequence is CASSPGTHRPYEQYF. CDR3 DNA: TGTGCCAGCAGCCCGGGGACTCACCGGCCCTACGAGCAGTACTTC.

The V call is TRBV28, the J call TRBJ2-7; a weak D match, TRBD1 (6 bases). Per germline, CDR1 MDHEN and CDR2 SYDVKM. Trimming cost V 4 bases and J 6 bases, with 19 bases left between them. The CDR3 is made up of 15 amino acids. CDR3 in DNA: TGTGCCAGCAGTTCGTACAGGGAATCCCTCCGCGAGCAGTACTTC. Amino acid sequence: CASSSYRESLREQYF.

The V gene is TRBV7-2, the J gene TRBJ1-3; tentatively, D is TRBD1 (5 bases). Trimming took off 5 bases at V and 1 base at J, with 21 bases between the two ends. The CDR3 loop spans 18 amino acids. Per the germline V gene, CDR1 is SGHTA and CDR2 is FQGNSA. The CDR3 DNA is TGTGCCAGCAGCCTACAGGTCGACCTACTTCTATCTGGAAACACCATATATTTT. This sequence encodes CASSLQVDLLLSGNTIYF.

The V gene is TRBV19, the J gene TRBJ1-2; maybe TRBD1 (5 bases). The germline V and J ends were trimmed by 1 base and 8 bases, with 11 bases remaining between them. Germline V gene data show CDR1 as LNHDA and CDR2 as SQIVND (reference sequence). The length of the CDR3 is 13 residues. The CDR3 DNA follows: TGTGCCAGTAGTATAGCCGGCGGGGGAGGCTACACCTTC. It translates to CASSIAGGGGYTF.

The rearrangement uses TRBV19 and TRBJ1-5; 7 bases map to TRBD1. Germline assignment: CDR1 LNHDA and CDR2 SQIVND (reference sequence). V gave up 6 bases and J gave up 0 bases; unmatched junction bases: 5. The CDR3 has 15 residues. CDR3 nucleotide sequence: TGTGCCAGTAGGGTGACAGGGAATAGCAATCAGCCCCAGCATTTT. It translates to CASRVTGNSNQPQHF.

This rearrangement joins TRBV10-1 to TRBJ2-5, with a weak D call TRBD1 (6 bases). There are 15 residues in the CDR3. Per the germline V gene, CDR1 is WNHNN and CDR2 is SYGVQD (reference sequence). Trimming stripped 4 bases from V and 5 bases from J, with 17 bases between. CDR3: CASSAGTTRAETQYF. The CDR3 region has the DNA TGCGCCAGCAGTGCCGGGACAACCAGGGCTGAGACCCAGTACTTC.

The genes are TRBV9 and TRBJ2-2; no clear D gene. CDR3 size: 15 residues. CDR1 SGDLS and CDR2 YYNGEE come from the germline V gene. Trimming cost V 0 bases and J 3 bases, with 9 bases left between them. CDR3 loop: CASSVDTAYTGELFF. CDR3 DNA sequence: TGTGCCAGCAGCGTAGACACAGCTTACACCGGGGAGCTGTTTTTT.

The rearrangement links TRBV4-3 to TRBJ1-5; D gene uncertain. V was cut by 5 bases and J by 6 bases, with 11 bases left in between. Germline V gives CDR1 LGHNA, CDR2 YSLEER. The CDR3 loop spans 13 amino acids. The CDR3 here is CASSADRGQPQHF. The CDR3 DNA reads TGCGCCAGCAGCGCGGATCGGGGTCAGCCCCAGCATTTT.

The V gene is TRBV2, the J gene TRBJ1-1; no definite D call. The length of the CDR3 is 15 residues. V was cut by 7 bases and J by 4 bases, with 19 bases left in between. CDR1 and CDR2 (germline): SNHLY, FYNNEI. This chain's CDR3 is CASKGPEGLGTEAFF. The CDR3 region has the DNA TGTGCCAGCAAAGGCCCTGAGGGTTTAGGCACTGAAGCTTTCTTT.

V usage is TRBV28 and J usage is TRBJ1-5, with a weak D call TRBD1 (6 bases). The V end was cut by 5 bases, the J end by 9 bases, with 20 bases between. Germline V gene sequence: CDR1 MDHEN, CDR2 SYDVKM. The CDR3 runs to 15 residues. The CDR3 nucleotides read TGTGCCAGCAGTCTCTTCCAGGGGATCCGGCGGCCCCAGCATTTT. Protein: CASSLFQGIRRPQHF. The full variable domain, its missing parts supplied by reference TRBV28 and TRBJ1-5, is DVKVTQSSRYLVKRTGEKVFLECVQDMDHENMFWYRQDPGLGLRLIYFSYDVKMKEKGDIPEGYSVSREKKERFSLILESASTNQTSMYLCASSLFQGIRRPQHFGDGTRLSIL.

This clone was counted between two and nine times. V usage is TRBV5-6 and J usage is TRBJ2-2; 7 nucleotides align to TRBD2. The germline gives CDR1 SGHDT, CDR2 YYEEEE. CDR3 length equals 16 residues. V dropped 5 bases and J dropped 7; count of bases not matched to a gene: 14. The CDR3: CASRNRLALLGGELFF. The DNA for the CDR3 is TGTGCCAGCAGGAACCGACTAGCCCTTCTAGGCGGGGAGCTGTTTTTT. The full variable domain, completed using reference TRBV5-6 and TRBJ2-2, is DAGVTQSPTHLIKTRGQQVTLRCSPKSGHDTVSWYQQALGQGPQFIFQYYEEEERQRGNFPDRFSGHQFPNYSSELNVNALLLGDSALYLCASRNRLALLGGELFFGEGSRLTVL.

This clone showed up just once. This rearrangement joins TRBV18 to TRBJ1-5, with 10 bases fitting TRBD1. The junction had 4 bases not matched to a gene; V was cut back by 0 bases and J by 5 bases. Germline V lookup: CDR1 KGHSH, CDR2 LQKENI. This CDR3 contains 16 residues. This chain's CDR3 is CASSPPTGTGDQPQHF. CDR3 DNA: TGTGCCAGCTCACCACCTACCGGGACAGGGGATCAGCCCCAGCATTTT.

The V call is TRBV5-1, the J call TRBJ2-3, with D possibly TRBD2 on 5 matching bases. The CDR3 is 15 residues long. The germline V and J ends were trimmed by 2 bases and 4 bases, with 14 bases remaining between them. Germline V lookup: CDR1 SGHRS, CDR2 YFSETQ. For the CDR3, the DNA is TGCGCCAGCAGCTTTGAGGGTCTGAGGGCAGATACGCAGTATTTT. This codes for CASSFEGLRADTQYF.

Concerning this clone: Other DNA sequences from this sample encode an identical CDR3 as well. The chain couples TRBV5-1 to TRBJ1-2; D possibly corresponds to TRBD1 (5 bases). The CDR3 is 13 residues long. V was trimmed by 0 bases and J by 4 bases, leaving 7 bases between them. Looked up from germline, CDR1 is SGHRS and CDR2 is YFSETQ. The CDR3 reads CASSLDGGYGYTF. The DNA for the CDR3 is TGCGCCAGCAGCTTGGACGGGGGCTATGGCTACACCTTC.

The genes are TRBV7-9 and TRBJ2-7; the match to TRBD2 covers 13 bases. V dropped 5 bases and J dropped 2; count of bases not matched to a gene: 9. Looked up from germline, CDR1 is SEHNR and CDR2 is FQNEAQ (reference sequence). The CDR3 consists of 17 residues. This chain's CDR3 is CASSPWTSGSLPYEQYF. The CDR3 nucleotides read TGTGCCAGCAGCCCGTGGACTAGCGGGAGCCTCCCCTACGAGCAGTACTTC.

This chain joins TRBV19 and TRBJ2-6; D might be TRBD1 (8 bases). V lost 7 bases to trimming and J lost 0 bases, with 25 bases between them. CDR3 length equals 20 residues. Germline loops: CDR1 LNHDA, CDR2 SQIVND (reference sequence). The CDR3 spells CASTHIRQGRESSGANVLTF. Written as DNA, the CDR3 is TGTGCCAGTACCCACATTAGACAGGGGAGGGAAAGCTCTGGGGCCAACGTCCTGACTTTC.

The table lists this clone with a count of one. The chain is built from TRBV28 and TRBJ2-1, with D tentatively TRBD2 (6 bases). V was cut by 6 bases and J by 3 bases, with 18 bases left in between. Germline V gives CDR1 MDHEN, CDR2 SYDVKM. The CDR3 spans 16 residues. The CDR3 protein is CASRPQRTNLYNEQFF. In nucleotides, the CDR3 is TGTGCCAGCAGACCACAGAGGACTAACCTCTACAATGAGCAGTTCTTC.

The chain couples TRBV5-5 to TRBJ2-1; 8 bases align to TRBD2. Germline-derived CDR1 and CDR2 are SGHKS and YYEKEE (reference sequence). The CDR3 covers 15 residues. Unmatched junction bases numbered 3, after V lost 2 bases and J lost 2 bases. This chain's CDR3 is CASSFSSGTYNEQFF. The CDR3, as DNA: TGTGCCAGCAGCTTTAGTAGCGGGACCTACAATGAGCAGTTCTTC.

The J gene is TRBJ2-7, the V gene TRBV6-6; the D gene is possibly TRBD1 (5 bases). Germline CDR1 MNHNY, CDR2 SVGAGI (reference sequence). The CDR3 spans 16 residues. Trimming pared 4 bases from V and 2 bases from J, leaving 18 bases between. The CDR3 DNA reads TGTGCCAGCAGTTCCCCCGGCAGGGCTCACCCCTACGAGCAGTACTTC. Its translation is CASSSPGRAHPYEQYF.

The chain joins TRBV27 to TRBJ1-6; TRBD1 agrees at 9 bases. CDR3 size: 15 residues. Trimming at V came to 5 bases and at J to 7 bases, leaving 6 bases not matched to a gene. The germline V gene has CDR1 MNHEY and CDR2 SMNVEV (reference sequence). CDR3 DNA sequence: TGTGCCAGCAGTAACCTCGGGACAGGGAATTCACCCCTCCACTTT. This sequence encodes CASSNLGTGNSPLHF.

The CDR3 DNA is TGTGCCAGCAGCCCCCGCCCGACACCGAACACTGAAGCTTTCTTT. It translates to CASSPRPTPNTEAFF. V usage is TRBV11-2 and J usage is TRBJ1-1; no firm D call. This CDR3 has 15 amino acids. The germline gives CDR1 SGHAT, CDR2 FQNNGV. Trimming took off 5 bases at V and 1 base at J, with 14 bases between the two ends.

This clone was observed once. The V call is TRBV6-5, the J call TRBJ2-3; D might be TRBD1 (6 bases). Germline CDR1 and CDR2: MNHEY and SVGAGI. The ends were cut back, 4 bases at V and 1 base at J, with 9 bases in the middle. The CDR3 length is 14 residues. CDR3 protein: CASSSRGGTDTQYF. The CDR3 region has the DNA TGTGCCAGCAGTTCCAGGGGCGGCACAGATACGCAGTATTTT.

The chain has TRBV28 and TRBJ2-7; D is possibly TRBD2 (6 bases). CDR3 length: 16 amino acids. Germline V gene sequence: CDR1 MDHEN, CDR2 SYDVKM. V lost 6 bases and J 0 bases, leaving 18 bases between the germline ends. The CDR3 protein is CASRVPGTSSSYEQYF. The DNA for the CDR3 is TGTGCCAGCAGGGTCCCCGGGACTTCTAGCTCCTACGAGCAGTACTTC. The variable domain in full, with the rest retrieved from reference TRBV28 and TRBJ2-7, is DVKVTQSSRYLVKRTGEKVFLECVQDMDHENMFWYRQDPGLGLRLIYFSYDVKMKEKGDIPEGYSVSREKKERFSLILESASTNQTSMYLCASRVPGTSSSYEQYFGPGTRLTVT.

The V and J genes are TRBV7-2 and TRBJ2-6; D unresolved. Trimming removed 3 bases from V and 2 bases from J, with 5 bases in between. Germline V gene sequence: CDR1 SGHTA, CDR2 FQGNSA. The length of the CDR3 is 14 residues. The CDR3: CASSFGPGANVLTF. CDR3 in DNA: TGTGCCAGCAGCTTTGGCCCTGGGGCCAACGTCCTGACTTTC. The whole variable domain, remainder taken from reference TRBV7-2 and TRBJ2-6, is GAGVSQSPSNKVTEKGKDVELRCDPISGHTALYWYRQSLGQGLEFLIYFQGNSAPDKSGLPSDRFSAERTGGSVSTLTIQRTQQEDSAVYLCASSFGPGANVLTFGAGSRLTVL.

The rearrangement joins TRBV28 to TRBJ1-1, with 7 bases that match TRBD1. The V gene's germline CDR1 is MDHEN and CDR2 SYDVKM. The V segment lost 5 bases and the J segment 7 bases; nucleotides outside the gene matches: 7. This CDR3 region has 13 residues. The CDR3 loop is CASSQTGTVEAFF. In DNA, the CDR3 is TGTGCCAGCAGTCAAACCGGGACAGTTGAAGCTTTCTTT.

V is TRBV3-1 (or the pseudogene TRBV3-2) and J is TRBJ2-7; the match to TRBD2 covers 9 bases. Trimming at V came to 1 base and at J to 10 bases, leaving 11 bases not matched to a gene. There are 15 residues in the CDR3. The germline V gene encodes CDR1 LGHDT and CDR2 YNNKEL (reference sequence). The CDR3 region has the DNA TGTGCCAGCAGCCAAGGGTCGGGTAGCGGGAGTCTTCAGTACTTC. Its protein product is CASSQGSGSGSLQYF.

The V and J genes are TRBV6-4 and TRBJ1-4; D ambiguous. Trimming shortened V by 6 bases and J by 5 bases, and 13 bases separated the two germline ends. The CDR3 loop spans 14 amino acids. Looked up from germline, CDR1 is MRHNA and CDR2 is SNTAGT. CDR3 protein: CASRSPGSNEKLFF. For the CDR3, the DNA is TGTGCCAGCAGATCCCCGGGATCGAATGAAAAACTGTTTTTT.

The chain employs TRBV5-8 and TRBJ2-2, with TRBD2 identical over 10 bases. Looked up from germline, CDR1 is SGHTS and CDR2 is YDEGEE. The CDR3 runs to 15 residues. Trimming at V came to 4 bases and at J to 5 bases, leaving 5 bases not matched to a gene. The CDR3 region is CASSQREGQTGELFF. DNA for the CDR3: TGTGCCAGCAGCCAGCGGGAGGGCCAAACCGGGGAGCTGTTTTTT.

This chain links TRBV5-6 with TRBJ1-1, with a possible D match to TRBD1 (6 bases). The CDR3 is 14 residues long. Germline CDR1 SGHDT, CDR2 YYEEEE. V dropped 0 bases and J dropped 1 base, with 7 bases sitting between them. The CDR3 spells CASSLVGGNTEAFF. In DNA, the CDR3 is TGTGCCAGCAGCTTGGTAGGGGGGAACACTGAAGCTTTCTTT.